The sequence of this TCR beta chain was determined in a study of T-cell memory formation after mild COVID-19. Study-wide findings and caveats: Day 15 to 85 contracting clones showed balanced CD4/CD8; later expanders leaned CD4+. Cross-reactive memory seemingly joined, as some responding clones were found in pre-infection memory. Clones which contracted sat mainly in CM and EM if CD4+, and in EMRA if CD8+.

Germline V gives CDR1 SGHDN, CDR2 FVKESK. This CDR3 is 12 amino acids long. Trimming cost V 4 bases and J 8 bases; bases outside gene matches: 4. The TCR alpha and TCR beta cDNA libraries, bearing sample barcodes and UMIs, were generated by 5'RACE using constant-segment primers. From the 5' RACE reads, TCRdb called clonotypes with MiXCR, one entry per CDR3 protein. The sample has 550,000 to 600,000 distinct CDR3 sequences, roughly 17% seen once. A note on this clonotype: What it binds is unknown.

The chain recombines TRBV14 with TRBJ2-7, with 8 bases identical to TRBD2. The sample taken for sequencing was PBMCs or a T cell subset sorted from them (not recorded which). This TCR derives from an adult woman who had mild COVID-19 (a few samples of this study predate the infection). Cell type and time point are not known. The CDR3 region has the DNA TGTGCCAGCAGCCTCGGGGGGGTCAAGCAGTACTTC. Protein product: CASSLGGVKQYF.